This T cell receptor beta chain was identified during a study of identical twins. Study-wide points: Low generation-probability sequences were in excess among twin-shared out-of-frame alpha sequences. The study found weaker excess twin sharing in beta out-of-frame sequences.

Unmatched junction bases numbered 8, after V lost 9 bases and J lost 5 bases. The CDR3 extends over 14 amino acids. Germline V gene lookup returns CDR1 KGHDR and CDR2 SFDVKD. TCRdb recomputed calls from the 5' RACE reads with MiXCR, one row per CDR3 protein. The table lists roughly 700,000 distinct CDR3 sequences, about 9.4% of them singletons, with approximately 0.96% in the top ten. All of the donors were Caucasians in good health. Comment on this clonotype: Its antigen is still unknown.

The sample was also reused in another study, on yellow fever vaccine responses in identical twins.

The V call is TRBV24-1, the J call TRBJ2-1; 8 bases line up with TRBD2. Sequencing was done on a sample of PBMCs. The receptor's source is a woman under 30 in good health. The CDR3 coding sequence is TGTGCCACCGCTGGAGCGGGAGCTCACAATGAGCAGTTCTTC. This encodes CATAGAGAHNEQFF.